The clone carrying this T cell receptor beta chain was recorded once. There are 13 residues in the CDR3. Germline CDR1 SGHKS, CDR2 YYEKEE (reference sequence). The V gene lost 1 base and the J gene lost 1 base, with 4 bases spanning the gap. In the original analysis: Estimates of nucleated cell counts were drawn from the amplification of reference gene primers. Repertoires were generated with immunoSEQ multiplex PCR, while TCRdb's copy carries only in-frame clones and drops some. The V and J calls and clone size come from that table; D and trimming were worked out from the DNA. In the table there are around 72,000 clones, about 86% of which are singletons. This sample was included in a study of blood T cell repertoires in COVID-19. Across the whole study: Samples representing acute and convalescent COVID-19 were sourced from the United States, Italy and Spain. Sample material is recorded as cDNA or gDNA derived from T cells, B-cell-depleted T cells, or PBMCs.

The sample was peripheral blood. The source is a woman aged 60-70 years with acute or convalescent COVID-19. The V and J genes are TRBV5-5 and TRBJ2-3, with no clear D. The CDR3 sequence is CASSLTGTDTQYF. In nucleotides, the CDR3 is TGTGCCAGCAGCTTGACAGGCACAGATACGCAGTATTTT.